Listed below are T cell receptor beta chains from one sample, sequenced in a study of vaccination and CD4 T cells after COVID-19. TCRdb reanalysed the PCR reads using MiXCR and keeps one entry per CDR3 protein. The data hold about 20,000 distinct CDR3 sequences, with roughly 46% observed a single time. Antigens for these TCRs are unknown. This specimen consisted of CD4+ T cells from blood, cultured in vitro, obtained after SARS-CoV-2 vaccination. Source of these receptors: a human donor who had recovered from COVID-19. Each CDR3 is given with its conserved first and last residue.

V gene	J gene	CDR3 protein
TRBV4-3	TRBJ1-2	CASSQDRVYGYTF
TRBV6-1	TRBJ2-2	CASSEVPLGSTGELFF
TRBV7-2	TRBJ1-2	CASSYTGSYTF
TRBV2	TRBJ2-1	CASRDRAYNEQFF
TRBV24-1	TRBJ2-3	CATHGQGTDTQYF
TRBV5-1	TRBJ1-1	CASSALGVDTEAFF
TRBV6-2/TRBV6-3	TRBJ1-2	CASGPLAGGYTF
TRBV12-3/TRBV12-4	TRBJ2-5	CASSTVQEWETQYF
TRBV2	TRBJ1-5	CASRWTGNQPQHF
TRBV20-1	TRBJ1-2	CSARGDGGNYGYTF
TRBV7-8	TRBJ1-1	CASRPGTANTEAFF
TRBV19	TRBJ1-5	CASSFTGGGGNQPQHF
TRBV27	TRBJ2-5	CATRMGGGETQYF
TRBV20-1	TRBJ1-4	CSAPLQGLNEKLFF
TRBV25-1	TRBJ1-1	CASSEGGRLGAFF
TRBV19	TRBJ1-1	CASSISGSRPTEAFF
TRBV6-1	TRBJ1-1	CASSDQPRGNTEAFF
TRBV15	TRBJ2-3	CATSRGIRTESTDTQYF
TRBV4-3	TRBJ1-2	CASSQGNGVGGYTF
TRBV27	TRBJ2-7	CASTGTGDYEQYF
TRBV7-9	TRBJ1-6	CASSFGTGNNSPLHF
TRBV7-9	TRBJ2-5	CASSRGASSLETQYF
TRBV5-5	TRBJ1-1	CASSLGQGDSEAFF
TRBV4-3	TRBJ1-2	CASSQDRAAYGYTF
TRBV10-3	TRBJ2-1	CAISESIKSNEQFF
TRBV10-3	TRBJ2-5	CAISESNRGQYF
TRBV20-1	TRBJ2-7	CSARTSGDSYEQYF